The 25 T cell receptor beta chains presented below share a single source sample, sequenced in a study of T-cell memory formation after mild COVID-19. MiXCR, applied by TCRdb to the 5' RACE reads, yields one record per CDR3 protein. The sample records roughly 350,000 distinct CDR3 sequences, about an eighth being singletons. Specimen: PBMCs or a T cell subset sorted from them (not recorded which). Source of these receptors: a man between 18 and 29 years old who had mild COVID-19 (a few samples of this study predate the infection). Cell type and time point are not known.

This rearrangement joins TRBV6-1 to TRBJ1-1; no reliable D call. Deletions cut 8 bases from V and 0 bases from J, with 4 bases between. Looked up from germline, CDR1 is MNHNS and CDR2 is SASEGT. This CDR3 comprises 11 residues. DNA of the CDR3: TGTGCCAGCCAGGTGAACACTGAAGCTTTCTTT. Its translation: CASQVNTEAFF.

The CDR3 reads CASTMDRDYGYTF. The CDR3 DNA sequence: TGTGCCAGCACTATGGACAGGGACTATGGCTACACCTTC. The chain is built from TRBV12-3 or TRBV12-4 and TRBJ1-2; 8 bases agree with TRBD1. The CDR3 covers 13 residues. The trim removed 7 bases at V and 3 bases at J, leaving 4 bases unmatched.

This clonotype was detected a few times. The rearrangement uses TRBV12-3 or TRBV12-4 and TRBJ1-2, with 8 bases aligning to TRBD1. The CDR3 covers 18 residues. The V segment lost 3 bases and the J segment 7 bases; nucleotides outside the gene matches: 19. The CDR3 reads CASSFVPVGTGGLRGYTF. CDR3 nucleotide sequence: TGTGCCAGCAGTTTTGTTCCTGTGGGCACAGGGGGGCTACGTGGCTACACCTTC.

The sample holds a few counts of this clonotype. The chain is built from TRBV29-1 and TRBJ2-2; D is possibly TRBD1 (5 bases). There are 14 residues in the CDR3. Germline loops: CDR1 SQVTM, CDR2 ANQGSEA. The V gene lost 7 bases and the J gene lost 1 base, with 13 bases spanning the gap. The CDR3 reads CSAGLGLNTGELFF. The CDR3 nucleotides are TGCAGCGCGGGCTTGGGGCTGAACACCGGGGAGCTGTTTTTT.

V gene TRBV15 combines with J gene TRBJ1-5; maybe TRBD1 (5 bases). The CDR3 totals 15 residues. Per germline, CDR1 LNHNV and CDR2 YYDKDF (reference sequence). Trimming cost V 0 bases and J 7 bases, with 13 bases left between them. CDR3 residues: CATSRDGAGGQPQHF. As DNA, the CDR3 is TGTGCCACCAGCAGAGATGGGGCAGGAGGACAGCCCCAGCATTTT.

There are a few counts of this clonotype. The chain uses TRBV7-2 and TRBJ1-2; the match to TRBD1 covers 7 bases. V was pared by 5 bases and J by 5 bases, with 14 bases of the junction left unmatched. This CDR3 region has 16 residues. CDR1 is SGHTA, CDR2 FQGNSA, per germline. CDR3 bases: TGTGCCAGCAGCCCTAGCCCCGGGAACAGGGGATATGGCTACACCTTC. Protein product: CASSPSPGNRGYGYTF. The full variable domain, in which reference TRBV7-2 and TRBJ1-2 provide the parts outside the CDR3, is GAGVSQSPSNKVTEKGKDVELRCDPISGHTALYWYRQSLGQGLEFLIYFQGNSAPDKSGLPSDRFSAERTGGSVSTLTIQRTQQEDSAVYLCASSPSPGNRGYGYTFGSGTRLTVV.

This clonotype showed up just a few times. The gene calls are TRBV7-2 and TRBJ2-3; 8 bases are shared with TRBD1. The V and J ends lost 4 bases and 1 base, in that order; junction bases with no gene match: 4. Germline V gives CDR1 SGHTA, CDR2 FQGNSA. This CDR3 has 15 amino acids. The CDR3: CASSSDRGGTDTQYF. In DNA, the CDR3 is TGTGCCAGCAGCTCCGACAGGGGTGGCACAGATACGCAGTATTTT.

This clonotype turned up a few times. The gene calls are TRBV27 and TRBJ2-5; D gene ambiguous. CDR3 length: 15 amino acids. Trimming pared 5 bases from V and 4 bases from J, leaving 17 bases between. The germline gives CDR1 MNHEY, CDR2 SMNVEV (reference sequence). CDR3 region: CASSPRPPLGETQYF. CDR3 nucleotides: TGTGCCAGCAGTCCCCGGCCTCCCCTAGGAGAGACCCAGTACTTC.

Regarding this clonotype: A much larger clonotype is one base distant, so this may be a read error. This chain connects TRBV29-1 to TRBJ1-5; the D is unclear. The CDR3 runs 13 residues. V was trimmed by 6 bases and J by 3 bases, leaving 12 bases between them. Germline values: CDR1 SQVTM, CDR2 ANQGSEA. The CDR3 here is CSVSHGNNQPQHF. The CDR3 DNA follows: TGCAGCGTGTCACATGGGAACAATCAGCCCCAGCATTTT.

This clonotype was recorded a few times. A junction boundary mismatches the germline segment, possibly from a read error. This chain connects TRBV7-7 to TRBJ2-5; D perhaps matches TRBD2 (7 bases). This CDR3 contains 13 residues. Germline V gene lookup returns CDR1 SSHAT and CDR2 FNYEAQ (reference sequence). The CDR3 region has the DNA TGTGCTAGCAGCCCTGGGGGGGCTTGGTCCCAGTACTTC. Translation gives CASSPGGAWSQYF.

This clonotype was counted a few times. The chain combines TRBV7-9 with TRBJ1-1; D remains unclear. V was shortened by 1 base and J by 4 bases, with 16 bases between the two germline ends. This CDR3 region has 16 residues. CDR1 is SEHNR and CDR2 is FQNEAQ in the germline V gene (reference sequence). CDR3 coding DNA: TGTGCCAGCAGCTTAGTCGGGCAACGAACGGGCACTGAAGCTTTCTTT. Translated: CASSLVGQRTGTEAFF.

This clonotype was recorded at least ten times. This chain links TRBV6-6 with TRBJ1-3, with D unclear. The ends were cut back, 8 bases at V and 8 bases at J, with 13 bases in the middle. The CDR3 runs to 12 residues. CDR1 is MNHNY and CDR2 is SVGAGI in the germline V gene (reference sequence). The CDR3 coding sequence is TGTGCCAGCGTCGCGGTTTCCGACACCATATATTTT. Translating it yields CASVAVSDTIYF.

This clonotype came up many times. In nucleotides, the CDR3 is TGTGCCAGCAGCTTTCAGGGGATGGGGGAGACCCAGTACTTC. It encodes CASSFQGMGETQYF. The rearrangement uses TRBV7-2 and TRBJ2-5; the D gene is possibly TRBD1 (6 bases). The CDR3 sequence is 14 residues long. The germline gives CDR1 SGHTA, CDR2 FQGNSA. The V end was cut by 3 bases, the J end by 5 bases, with 13 bases between.

About this clonotype: With a much larger clone just one base away, this may be a read error. The J gene is TRBJ2-3, the V gene TRBV7-8; 7 bases map to TRBD2. Germline CDR1 is SGHVS and CDR2 is FQNEAQ. The CDR3 is 16 residues long. CDR3 sequence reads: CASSLAPGGSTGTQYF. The CDR3 nucleotides are TGTGCCAGCAGCTTAGCGCCGGGGGGAAGCACAGGTACGCAGTATTTT.

In its sample, this clonotype was seen many times. The chain employs TRBV12-3 or TRBV12-4 and TRBJ1-4; 10 nucleotides line up with TRBD1. Trimming cost V 6 bases and J 7 bases; bases outside gene matches: 2. The CDR3 runs to 13 residues. The CDR3 region has the DNA TGTGCCAGCAGCCGACAGGGGGCTGAAAAACTGTTTTTT. This codes for CASSRQGAEKLFF.

The V and J genes are TRBV29-1 and TRBJ2-2; no reliable D call. CDR1 is SQVTM, CDR2 ANQGSEA, per germline. V was clipped by 2 bases and J by 0 bases, with 7 bases between them. The CDR3 spans 14 residues. This CDR3 reads CSVEPSANTGELFF. CDR3 DNA: TGCAGCGTTGAACCCAGCGCGAACACCGGGGAGCTGTTTTTT.

This clonotype has more than one count but fewer than ten. The rearrangement uses TRBV7-3 and TRBJ2-3; 8 bases fit TRBD2. In germline, CDR1 is SGHTA, CDR2 FQGTGA. The CDR3 extends over 17 amino acids. Unmatched junction bases numbered 15, after V lost 5 bases and J lost 5 bases. Here the CDR3 reads CASSPHADGGALDTQYF. In nucleotides, the CDR3 is TGTGCCAGCAGCCCGCACGCGGACGGGGGGGCCCTAGATACGCAGTATTTT.

V is TRBV5-4 and J is TRBJ1-4; 7 bases line up with TRBD1. In germline, CDR1 is SGHNT, CDR2 YYREEE (reference sequence). With 5 bases clipped from V and 4 bases from J, the junction kept 8 bases outside the gene matches. CDR3 length: 15 residues. The CDR3 is CASSPGQARNEKLFF. DNA for the CDR3: TGTGCCAGCAGTCCCGGACAGGCTCGTAATGAAAAACTGTTTTTT.

As concerns this clonotype: One end of the junction varies from germline; a read error may be responsible. The gene calls are TRBV11-2 and TRBJ2-7; D remains unclear. Per the germline V gene, CDR1 is SGHAT and CDR2 is FQNNGV. The CDR3 is 13 residues long. The CDR3 here is CASSLERFHEQYF. The CDR3 nucleotides read TGTGCCAGCAGCCTAGAAAGGTTCCACGAGCAGTACTTC.

This sequence joins TRBV4-1 and TRBJ2-1; 8 bases fit TRBD1. Germline-derived CDR1 and CDR2 are MGHRA and YSYEKL. With 7 bases clipped from V and 9 bases from J, the junction kept 17 bases outside the gene matches. This CDR3 region has 16 residues. In DNA form, the CDR3 reads TGCGCCAGCACCCTGCAGGCAGGGGGCCTGCGGGGTGAGCAGTTCTTC. It specifies CASTLQAGGLRGEQFF.

This clonotype was counted ten times or more. The CDR3 region is CASSQVGGAPNEQFF. The CDR3 coding sequence is TGCGCCAGCAGCCAAGTCGGGGGGGCCCCGAATGAGCAGTTCTTC. This chain uses TRBV4-3 with TRBJ2-1, with 8 positions matching TRBD2. This CDR3 comprises 15 residues. The V gene's germline CDR1 is LGHNA and CDR2 YSLEER. Germline trimming cut 1 base from V and 7 bases from J; bases unmatched to any gene: 6.

The sample holds one count of this clonotype. The chain uses TRBV20-1 and TRBJ2-3, with TRBD1 matching 11 bases. Germline CDR1 and CDR2: DFQATT and SNEGSKA (reference sequence). V lost 7 bases to trimming and J lost 4 bases; unmatched junction nucleotides: 4. The CDR3 covers 13 residues. CDR3 DNA: TGCAGTGTAGGACAGGGGGCGTCAGATACGCAGTATTTT. Protein sequence: CSVGQGASDTQYF.

V and J are TRBV12-3 or TRBV12-4 and TRBJ2-2; 8 bases fit TRBD1. With 6 bases clipped from V and 7 bases from J, the junction kept 7 bases outside the gene matches. The CDR3 runs to 14 residues. The DNA for the CDR3 is TGTGCCAGCAGCCAGGGGGCTATCCTCGGGGAGCTGTTTTTT. This sequence encodes CASSQGAILGELFF.

J is TRBJ2-1 and V is TRBV12-3 or TRBV12-4; D ambiguous. The CDR3 loop spans 11 amino acids. Between the trimmed V and J ends, which lost 1 base and 15 bases, there was a span of 10 bases. The CDR3 region is CASSLGADGFF. The CDR3 bases are TGTGCCAGCAGTTTAGGAGCCGACGGGTTCTTC.

This clonotype was counted only a few times. The V gene is TRBV7-2, the J gene TRBJ2-2, with TRBD2 identical over 12 bases. V was pared by 5 bases and J by 3 bases, with 4 bases of the junction left unmatched. Germline V CDR1 and CDR2: SGHTA, FQGNSA. This CDR3 has 16 amino acids. This CDR3 reads CASSPSSGGDTGELFF. In DNA form, the CDR3 reads TGTGCCAGCAGCCCATCTAGCGGGGGGGACACCGGGGAGCTGTTTTTT.